The 9 T cell receptor beta chains presented below share a single source sample, sequenced in a study of preoperative IRX-2 immunotherapy in early breast cancer. Method: immunoSEQ multiplex PCR; TCRdb's copy keeps in-frame clones and lacks some. The repertoire holds about 23,000 clones, with approximately 95% as singletons. Specified treatment: preoperative locoregional IRX-2 cytokine immunotherapy. Specimen: tumor tissue, collected after IRX-2 immunotherapy. These receptors originate from a human donor with breast cancer.

This sequence joins TRBV7-2 and TRBJ2-7; D is perhaps TRBD1 or TRBD2 (7 bases each). The CDR3 has 15 residues. Trimming cost V 1 base and J 2 bases, with 12 bases left between them. CDR1 is SGHTA and CDR2 is FQGNSA in the germline V gene. The CDR3 spells CASSLERGQTYEQYF. The CDR3 nucleotides are TGTGCCAGCAGCTTAGAGCGGGGACAGACCTACGAGCAGTACTTC.

The V and J genes are TRBV28 and TRBJ1-5; D gene ambiguous. There are 13 residues in the CDR3. Per germline, CDR1 MDHEN and CDR2 SYDVKM. V was trimmed by 5 bases and J by 3 bases, leaving 8 bases between them. The CDR3 here is CASSNFANQPQHF. The DNA of the CDR3 is TGTGCCAGCAGTAACTTCGCCAATCAGCCCCAGCATTTT.

This clone was found once. This chain uses TRBV2 with TRBJ2-1, with D possibly matching TRBD2 (6 bases). Per the germline V gene, CDR1 is SNHLY and CDR2 is FYNNEI. Trimming stripped 7 bases from V and 7 bases from J, with 17 bases between. The CDR3 extends over 14 amino acids. The CDR3 bases are TGTGCCAGCAATAACCCGGGGGTATGGAATGAGCAGTTCTTC. Amino acid sequence: CASNNPGVWNEQFF.

The rearrangement links TRBV4-2 to TRBJ2-1; D tentatively fits TRBD1 or TRBD2 (6 bases each). V lost 2 bases to trimming and J lost 7 bases, with 15 bases between them. CDR1 LGHNA and CDR2 YNFKEQ come from the germline V gene. CDR3 length: 15 residues. The CDR3, as DNA: TGTGCCAGCAGCCAACGGGGGCCTGGGGGGAATGAGCAGTTCTTC. This codes for CASSQRGPGGNEQFF.

This rearrangement joins TRBV11-2 to TRBJ2-6, with D unclear. The CDR3 sequence is 13 residues long. CDR1 and CDR2 from the germline V gene are SGHAT and FQNNGV. With 8 bases removed from V and 0 bases from J, the gap between germline ends came to 5 bases. The CDR3 here is CASGNSGANVLTF. In nucleotides, the CDR3 is TGTGCCAGCGGGAACTCTGGGGCCAACGTCCTGACTTTC.

V and J are TRBV18 and TRBJ1-2; D perhaps matches TRBD1 (6 bases). Between the trimmed V and J ends, which lost 4 bases and 6 bases, there was a span of 15 bases. The CDR3 spans 14 residues. Per the germline V gene, CDR1 is KGHSH and CDR2 is LQKENI. The CDR3 spells CASSHLSDRNGYTF. Here the CDR3 DNA reads TGTGCCAGCTCACATTTATCCGACAGGAATGGCTACACCTTC.

The genes are TRBV4-1 and TRBJ1-1, with a possible D match to TRBD1 (5 bases). Germline V gene data show CDR1 as MGHRA and CDR2 as YSYEKL. The CDR3 is 16 amino acids. Trimming took off 5 bases at V and 1 base at J, with 17 bases between the two ends. CDR3 nucleotides: TGCGCCAGCAGCTTCGGGGGAAAATTTCAGAACACTGAAGCTTTCTTT. Amino acid sequence: CASSFGGKFQNTEAFF.

V and J are TRBV6-1 and TRBJ2-7; TRBD1 might be the D (6 bases). The CDR3 is made up of 14 amino acids. V was pared by 1 base and J by 7 bases, with 14 bases between. Germline V CDR1 and CDR2: MNHNS, SASEGT. The CDR3 bases are TGTGCCAGCAGTGAAGTGGGCAGGGGTTGGGAGCAGTACTTC. Its protein is CASSEVGRGWEQYF.

The chain joins TRBV14 to TRBJ2-5, with D uncertain. V lost 0 bases and J lost 6, with 5 bases in between. CDR3 length equals 12 residues. Germline V gene data show CDR1 as SGHDN and CDR2 as FVKESK. CDR3 sequence: CASSQDRKTQYF. The CDR3 nucleotides read TGTGCCAGCAGCCAAGATCGTAAGACCCAGTACTTC. The full variable domain, rest sourced from reference TRBV14 and TRBJ2-5, is EAGVTQFPSHSVIEKGQTVTLRCDPISGHDNLYWYRRVMGKEIKFLLHFVKESKQDESGMPNNRFLAERTGGTYSTLKVQPAELEDSGVYFCASSQDRKTQYFGPGTRLLVL.